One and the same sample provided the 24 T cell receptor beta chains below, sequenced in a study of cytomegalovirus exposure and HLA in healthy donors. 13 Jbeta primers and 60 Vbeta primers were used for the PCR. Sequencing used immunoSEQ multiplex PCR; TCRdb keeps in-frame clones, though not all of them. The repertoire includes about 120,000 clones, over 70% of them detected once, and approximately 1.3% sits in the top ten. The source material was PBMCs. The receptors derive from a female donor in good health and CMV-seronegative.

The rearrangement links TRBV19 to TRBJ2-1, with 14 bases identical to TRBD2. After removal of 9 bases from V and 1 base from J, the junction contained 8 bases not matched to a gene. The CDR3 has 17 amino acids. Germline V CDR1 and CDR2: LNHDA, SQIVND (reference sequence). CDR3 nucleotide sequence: TGTGCCAGCCGGGGACTAGCGGGAGCGGGGTCCTACAATGAGCAGTTCTTC. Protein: CASRGLAGAGSYNEQFF.

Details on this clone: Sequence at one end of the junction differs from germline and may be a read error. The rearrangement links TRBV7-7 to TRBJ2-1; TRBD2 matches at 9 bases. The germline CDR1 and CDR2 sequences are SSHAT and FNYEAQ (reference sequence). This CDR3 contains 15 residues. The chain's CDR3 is CASSFQRGANNEQFF. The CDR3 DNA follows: TGTGCTAGCAGCTTCCAGCGGGGGGCCAACAATGAGCAGTTCTTC.

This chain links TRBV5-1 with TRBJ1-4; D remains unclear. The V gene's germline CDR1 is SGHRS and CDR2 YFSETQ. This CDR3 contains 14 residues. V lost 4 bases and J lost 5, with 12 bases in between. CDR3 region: CASSTGAGNEKLFF. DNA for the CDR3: TGCGCCAGCAGCACTGGTGCCGGGAATGAAAAACTGTTTTTT.

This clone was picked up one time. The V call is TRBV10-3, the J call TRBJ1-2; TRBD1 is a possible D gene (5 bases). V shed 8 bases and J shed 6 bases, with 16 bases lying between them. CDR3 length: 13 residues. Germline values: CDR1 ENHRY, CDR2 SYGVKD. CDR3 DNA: TGTGCCATCGGGGGGTTCCCCTACGATGGCTACACCTTC. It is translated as CAIGGFPYDGYTF.

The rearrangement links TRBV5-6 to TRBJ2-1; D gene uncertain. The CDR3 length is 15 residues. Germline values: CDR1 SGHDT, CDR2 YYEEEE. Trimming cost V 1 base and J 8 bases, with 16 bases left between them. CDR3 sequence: CASSLYTGGYHEQFF. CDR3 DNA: TGTGCCAGCAGCTTGTACACCGGCGGATACCATGAGCAGTTCTTC.

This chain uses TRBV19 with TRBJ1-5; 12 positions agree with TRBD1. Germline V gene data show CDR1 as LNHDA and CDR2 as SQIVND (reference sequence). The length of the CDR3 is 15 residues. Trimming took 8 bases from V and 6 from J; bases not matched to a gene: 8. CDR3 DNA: TGTGCCAGTGTACTGGGACAGGGGGCGCGTCAGCCCCAGCATTTT. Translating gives CASVLGQGARQPQHF.

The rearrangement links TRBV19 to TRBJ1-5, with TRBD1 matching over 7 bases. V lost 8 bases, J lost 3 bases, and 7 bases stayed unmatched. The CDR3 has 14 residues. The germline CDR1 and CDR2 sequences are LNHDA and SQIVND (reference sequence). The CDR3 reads CASRPGQINQPQHF. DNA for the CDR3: TGTGCCAGTCGGCCGGGACAGATCAATCAGCCCCAGCATTTT.

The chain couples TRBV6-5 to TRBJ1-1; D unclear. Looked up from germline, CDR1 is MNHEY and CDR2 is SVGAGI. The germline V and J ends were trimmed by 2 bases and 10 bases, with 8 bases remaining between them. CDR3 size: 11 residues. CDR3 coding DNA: TGTGCCAGCAGTTACGGGTCTAGAGCTTTCTTT. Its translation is CASSYGSRAFF.

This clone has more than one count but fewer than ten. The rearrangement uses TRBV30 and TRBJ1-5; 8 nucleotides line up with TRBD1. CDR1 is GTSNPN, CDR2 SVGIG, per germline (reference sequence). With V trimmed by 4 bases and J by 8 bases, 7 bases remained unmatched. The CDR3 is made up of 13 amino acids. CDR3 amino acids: CAWTRTGREPQHF. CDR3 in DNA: TGTGCCTGGACCCGGACAGGGCGTGAGCCCCAGCATTTT. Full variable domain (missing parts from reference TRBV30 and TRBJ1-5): SQTIHQWPATLVQPVGSPLSLECTVEGTSNPNLYWYRQAAGRGLQLLFYSVGIGQISSEVPQNLSASRPQDRQFILSSKKLLLSDSGFYLCAWTRTGREPQHFGDGTRLSIL.

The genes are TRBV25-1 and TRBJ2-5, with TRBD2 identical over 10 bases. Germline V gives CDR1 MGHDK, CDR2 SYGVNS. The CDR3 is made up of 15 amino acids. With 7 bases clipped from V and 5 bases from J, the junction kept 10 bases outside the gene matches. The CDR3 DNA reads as TGTGCCAGCACTTCCGGAGCGGGGGGGCCGGAGACCCAGTACTTC. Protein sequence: CASTSGAGGPETQYF.

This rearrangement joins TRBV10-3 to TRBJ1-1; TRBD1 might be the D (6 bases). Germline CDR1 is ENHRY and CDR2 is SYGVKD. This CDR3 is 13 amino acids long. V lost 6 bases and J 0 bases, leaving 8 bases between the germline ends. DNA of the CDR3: TGTGCCATCAGGGACAGCATGAACACTGAAGCTTTCTTT. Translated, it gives CAIRDSMNTEAFF.

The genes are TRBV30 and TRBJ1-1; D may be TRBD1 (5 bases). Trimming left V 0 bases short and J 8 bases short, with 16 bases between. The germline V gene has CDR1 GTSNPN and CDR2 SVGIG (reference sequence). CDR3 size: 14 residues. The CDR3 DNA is TGTGCCTGGAGTGTACGGGGGTGGGTCGGGGAAGCTTTCTTT. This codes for CAWSVRGWVGEAFF.

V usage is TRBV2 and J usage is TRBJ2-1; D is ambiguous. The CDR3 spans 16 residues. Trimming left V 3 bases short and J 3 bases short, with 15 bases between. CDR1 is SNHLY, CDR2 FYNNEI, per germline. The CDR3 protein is CASSELLQALYNEQFF. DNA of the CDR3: TGTGCCAGCAGTGAGCTTCTCCAGGCCCTCTACAATGAGCAGTTCTTC.

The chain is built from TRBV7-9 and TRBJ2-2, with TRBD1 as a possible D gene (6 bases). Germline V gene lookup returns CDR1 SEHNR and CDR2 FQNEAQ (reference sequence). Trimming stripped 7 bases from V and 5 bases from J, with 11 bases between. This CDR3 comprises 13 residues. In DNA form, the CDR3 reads TGTGCCAGCACCGTACAGGGAACCGGGGAGCTGTTTTTT. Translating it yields CASTVQGTGELFF. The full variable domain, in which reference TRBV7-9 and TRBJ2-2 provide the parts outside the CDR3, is DTGVSQNPRHKITKRGQNVTFRCDPISEHNRLYWYRQTLGQGPEFLTYFQNEAQLEKSRLLSDRFSAERPKGSFSTLEIQRTEQGDSAMYLCASTVQGTGELFFGEGSRLTVL.

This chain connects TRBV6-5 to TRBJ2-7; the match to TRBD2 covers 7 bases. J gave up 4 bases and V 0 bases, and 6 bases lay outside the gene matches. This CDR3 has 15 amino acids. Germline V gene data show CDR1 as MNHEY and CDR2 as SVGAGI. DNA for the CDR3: TGTGCCAGCAGTTACTCGAGGCGGGGAGGGTACGAGCAGTACTTC. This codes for CASSYSRRGGYEQYF.

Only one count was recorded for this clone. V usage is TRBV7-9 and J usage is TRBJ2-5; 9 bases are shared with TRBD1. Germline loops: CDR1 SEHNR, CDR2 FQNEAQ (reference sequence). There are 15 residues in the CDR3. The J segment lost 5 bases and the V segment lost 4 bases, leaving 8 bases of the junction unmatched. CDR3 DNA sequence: TGTGCCAGCAGCTCCTCCGGGACAGGGACTGAGACCCAGTACTTC. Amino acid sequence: CASSSSGTGTETQYF. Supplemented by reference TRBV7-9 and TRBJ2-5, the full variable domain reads DTGVSQNPRHKITKRGQNVTFRCDPISEHNRLYWYRQTLGQGPEFLTYFQNEAQLEKSRLLSDRFSAERPKGSFSTLEIQRTEQGDSAMYLCASSSSGTGTETQYFGPGTRLLVL.

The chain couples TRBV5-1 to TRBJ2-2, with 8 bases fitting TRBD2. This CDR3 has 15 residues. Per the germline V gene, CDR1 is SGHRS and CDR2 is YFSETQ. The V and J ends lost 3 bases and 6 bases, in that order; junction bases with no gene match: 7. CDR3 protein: CASSSPGLVSGELFF. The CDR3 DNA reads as TGCGCCAGCAGCTCTCCGGGACTAGTATCCGGGGAGCTGTTTTTT.

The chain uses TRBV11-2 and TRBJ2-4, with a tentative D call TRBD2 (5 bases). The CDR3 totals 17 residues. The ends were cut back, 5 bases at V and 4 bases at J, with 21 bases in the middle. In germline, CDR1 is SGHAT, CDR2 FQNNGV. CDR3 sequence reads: CASSPMGMARAKNIQYF. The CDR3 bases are TGTGCCAGCAGCCCCATGGGGATGGCGAGGGCGAAAAACATTCAGTACTTC.

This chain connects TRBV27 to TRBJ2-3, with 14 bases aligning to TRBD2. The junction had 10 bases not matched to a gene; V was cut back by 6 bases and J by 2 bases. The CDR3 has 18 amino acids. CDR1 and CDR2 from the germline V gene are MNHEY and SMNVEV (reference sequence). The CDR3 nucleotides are TGTGCCAGCAGCCCAGGGCGGGGACTAGCGGGGGACACAGATACGCAGTATTTT. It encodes CASSPGRGLAGDTDTQYF.

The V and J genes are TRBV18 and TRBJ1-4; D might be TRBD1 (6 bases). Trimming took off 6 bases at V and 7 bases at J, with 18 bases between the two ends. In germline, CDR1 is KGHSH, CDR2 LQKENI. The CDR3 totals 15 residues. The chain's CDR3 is CASSPTTGFGEKLFF. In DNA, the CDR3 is TGTGCCAGCTCGCCTACCACAGGGTTTGGTGAAAAACTGTTTTTT.

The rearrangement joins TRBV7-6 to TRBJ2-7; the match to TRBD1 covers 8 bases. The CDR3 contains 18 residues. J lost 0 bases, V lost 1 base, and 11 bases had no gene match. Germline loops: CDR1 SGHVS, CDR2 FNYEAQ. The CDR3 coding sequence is TGTGCCAGCAGCTTAGTTGGAGGGACAGGAGCTAGCTCCTACGAGCAGTACTTC. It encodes CASSLVGGTGASSYEQYF.

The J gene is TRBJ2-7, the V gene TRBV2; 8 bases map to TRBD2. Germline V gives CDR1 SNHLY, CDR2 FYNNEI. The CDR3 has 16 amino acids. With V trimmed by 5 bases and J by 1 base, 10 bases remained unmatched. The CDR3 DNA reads TGTGCCAGCAGTTCCTCCTGGGTAGCGGGGTCCTACGAGCAGTACTTC. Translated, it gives CASSSSWVAGSYEQYF.

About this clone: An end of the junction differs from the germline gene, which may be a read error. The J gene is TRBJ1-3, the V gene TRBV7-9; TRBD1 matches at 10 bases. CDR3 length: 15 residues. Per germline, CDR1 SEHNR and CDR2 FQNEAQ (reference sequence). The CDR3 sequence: CSSSFGQGGGNTIYF. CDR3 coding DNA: TGTTCCAGCAGCTTCGGACAGGGGGGGGGAAACACCATATATTTT.

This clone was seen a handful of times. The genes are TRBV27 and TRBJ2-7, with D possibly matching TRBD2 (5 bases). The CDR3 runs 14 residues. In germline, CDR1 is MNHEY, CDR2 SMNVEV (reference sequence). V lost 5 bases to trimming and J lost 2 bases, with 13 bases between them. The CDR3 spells CASSASGEPYEQYF. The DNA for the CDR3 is TGTGCCAGCAGTGCCTCCGGGGAGCCCTACGAGCAGTACTTC.